Here is one T cell receptor beta chain with its context. As yet, its antigen is unknown. Sequencing was performed with immunoSEQ multiplex PCR; in TCRdb, only in-frame clones are kept and a portion is missing. The data show more than 85,000 clones, roughly 87% seen once. The entry originates in a study of T cell responses to AZD1222 COVID-19 vaccine. Study-wide points: The peak T cell response came first, and repertoires were sampled only after it. Increases in Spike-specific TCR breadth and depth were seen after two AZD1222 doses.

Per the germline V gene, CDR1 is MNHEY and CDR2 is SMNVEV (reference sequence). Losses at the gene ends were 4 bases for V and 0 bases for J; bases not matched to a gene: 2. The CDR3 is 15 amino acids. The clonotype comes from an adult in good health. V and J are TRBV27 and TRBJ1-5; 8 bases are a match to TRBD1. The source material was peripheral blood, sampled on day 0 of MenACWY control vaccination. The CDR3 nucleotides read TGTGCCAGCAGTTGGGACAGGTATAGCAATCAGCCCCAGCATTTT. Translation: CASSWDRYSNQPQHF.